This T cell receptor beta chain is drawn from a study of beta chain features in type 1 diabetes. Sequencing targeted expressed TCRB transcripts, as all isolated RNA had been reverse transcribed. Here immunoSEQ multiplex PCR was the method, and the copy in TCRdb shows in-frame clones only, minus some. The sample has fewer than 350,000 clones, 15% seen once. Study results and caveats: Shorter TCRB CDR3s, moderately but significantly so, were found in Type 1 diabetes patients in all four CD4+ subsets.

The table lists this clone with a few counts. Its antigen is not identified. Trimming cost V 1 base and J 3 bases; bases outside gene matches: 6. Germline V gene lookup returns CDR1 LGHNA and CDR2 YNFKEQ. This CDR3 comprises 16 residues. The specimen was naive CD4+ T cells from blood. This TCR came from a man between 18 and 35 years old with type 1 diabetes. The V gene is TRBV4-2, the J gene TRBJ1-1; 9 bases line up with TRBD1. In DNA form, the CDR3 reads TGTGCCAGCAGCCAAGTTTGGGACAGGGCTTACACTGAAGCTTTCTTT. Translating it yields CASSQVWDRAYTEAFF.